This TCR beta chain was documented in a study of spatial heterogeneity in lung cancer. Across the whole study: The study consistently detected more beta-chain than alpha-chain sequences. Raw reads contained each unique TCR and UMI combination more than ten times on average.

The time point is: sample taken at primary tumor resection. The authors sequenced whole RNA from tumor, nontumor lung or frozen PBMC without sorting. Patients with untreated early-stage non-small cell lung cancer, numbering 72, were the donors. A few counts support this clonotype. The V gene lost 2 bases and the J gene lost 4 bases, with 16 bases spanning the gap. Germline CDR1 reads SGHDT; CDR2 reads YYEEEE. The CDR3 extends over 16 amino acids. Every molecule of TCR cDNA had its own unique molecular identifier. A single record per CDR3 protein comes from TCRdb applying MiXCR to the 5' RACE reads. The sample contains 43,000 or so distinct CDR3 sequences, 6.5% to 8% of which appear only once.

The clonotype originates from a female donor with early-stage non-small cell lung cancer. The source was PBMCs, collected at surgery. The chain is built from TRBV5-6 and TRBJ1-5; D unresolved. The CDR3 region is CASSFGLTATNQPQHF. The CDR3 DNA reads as TGTGCCAGCAGCTTTGGTTTGACTGCGACAAATCAGCCCCAGCATTTT.